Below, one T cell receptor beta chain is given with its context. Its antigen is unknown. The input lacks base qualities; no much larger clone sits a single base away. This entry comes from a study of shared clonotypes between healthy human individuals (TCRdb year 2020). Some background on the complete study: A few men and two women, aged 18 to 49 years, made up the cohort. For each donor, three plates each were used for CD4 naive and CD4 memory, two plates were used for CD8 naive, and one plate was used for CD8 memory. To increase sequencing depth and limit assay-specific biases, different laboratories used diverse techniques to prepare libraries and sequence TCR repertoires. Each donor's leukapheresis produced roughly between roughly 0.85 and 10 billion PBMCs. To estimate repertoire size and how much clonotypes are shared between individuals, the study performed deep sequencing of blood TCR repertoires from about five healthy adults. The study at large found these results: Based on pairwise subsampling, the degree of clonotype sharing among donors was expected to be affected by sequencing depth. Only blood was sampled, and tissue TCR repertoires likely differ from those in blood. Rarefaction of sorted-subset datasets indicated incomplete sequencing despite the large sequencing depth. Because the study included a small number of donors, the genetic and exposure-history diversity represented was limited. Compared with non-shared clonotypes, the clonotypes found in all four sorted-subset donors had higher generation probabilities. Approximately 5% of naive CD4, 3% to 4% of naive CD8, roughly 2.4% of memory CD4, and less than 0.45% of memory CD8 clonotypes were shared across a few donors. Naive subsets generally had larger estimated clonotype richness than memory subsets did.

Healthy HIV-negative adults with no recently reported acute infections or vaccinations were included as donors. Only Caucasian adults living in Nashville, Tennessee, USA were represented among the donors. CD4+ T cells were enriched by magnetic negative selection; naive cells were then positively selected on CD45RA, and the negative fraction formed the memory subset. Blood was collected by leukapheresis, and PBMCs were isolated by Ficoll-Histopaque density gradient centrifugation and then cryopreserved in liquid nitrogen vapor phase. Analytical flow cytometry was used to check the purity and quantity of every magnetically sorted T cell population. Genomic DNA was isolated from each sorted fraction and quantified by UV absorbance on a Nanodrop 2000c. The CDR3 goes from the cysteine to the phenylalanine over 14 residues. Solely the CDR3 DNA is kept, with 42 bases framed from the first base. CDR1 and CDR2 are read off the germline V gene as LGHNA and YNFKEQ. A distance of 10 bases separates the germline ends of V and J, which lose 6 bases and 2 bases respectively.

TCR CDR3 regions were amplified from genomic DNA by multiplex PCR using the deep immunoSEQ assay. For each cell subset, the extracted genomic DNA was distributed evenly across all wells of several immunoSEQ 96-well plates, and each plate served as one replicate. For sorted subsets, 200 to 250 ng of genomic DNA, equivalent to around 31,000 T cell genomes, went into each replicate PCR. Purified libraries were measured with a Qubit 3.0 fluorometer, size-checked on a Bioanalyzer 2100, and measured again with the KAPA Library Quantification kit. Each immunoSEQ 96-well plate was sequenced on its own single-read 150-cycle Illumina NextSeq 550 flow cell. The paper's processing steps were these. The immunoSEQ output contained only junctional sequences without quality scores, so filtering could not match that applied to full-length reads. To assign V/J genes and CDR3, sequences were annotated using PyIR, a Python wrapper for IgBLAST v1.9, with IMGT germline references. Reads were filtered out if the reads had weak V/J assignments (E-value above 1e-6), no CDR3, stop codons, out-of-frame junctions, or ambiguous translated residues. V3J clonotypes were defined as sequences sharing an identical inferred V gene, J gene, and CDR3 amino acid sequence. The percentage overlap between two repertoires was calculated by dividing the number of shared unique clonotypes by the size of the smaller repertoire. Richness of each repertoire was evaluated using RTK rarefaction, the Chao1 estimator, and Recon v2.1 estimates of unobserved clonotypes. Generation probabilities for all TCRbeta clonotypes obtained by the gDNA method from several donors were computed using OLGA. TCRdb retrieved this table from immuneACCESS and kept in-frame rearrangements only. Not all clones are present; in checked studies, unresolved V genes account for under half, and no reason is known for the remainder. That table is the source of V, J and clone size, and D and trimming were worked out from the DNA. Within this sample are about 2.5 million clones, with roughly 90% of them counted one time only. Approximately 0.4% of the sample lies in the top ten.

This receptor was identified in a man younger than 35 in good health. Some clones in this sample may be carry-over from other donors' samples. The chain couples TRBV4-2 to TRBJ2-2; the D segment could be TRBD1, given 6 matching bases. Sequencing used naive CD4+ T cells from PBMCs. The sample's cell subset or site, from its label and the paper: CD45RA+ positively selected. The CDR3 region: CASRARGNTGELFF. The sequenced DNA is TGTGCCAGCAGGGCCAGGGGTAACACCGGGGAGCTGTTTTTT.